This TCR beta chain appears in the sequencing data of a study of blood T cells in healthy people across ages. This clonotype has a handful of counts. The antigen remains undetermined. The CDR3 length is 16 residues. CDR1 is SGHTA and CDR2 is FQGNSA in the germline V gene. Trimming removed 2 bases from V and 1 base from J; junction bases left unmatched: 0. Using a J-beta primer mix together with a sample-barcoded 5' primer, a second PCR was run for roughly 7 to 12 cycles. TCRdb re-called the 5' RACE reads through MiXCR, storing one row per CDR3 protein. The table has almost 550,000 distinct CDR3 sequences, approximately 25% seen once; the top ten hold 8.5% to 9.5%. General study findings and limits: Estimates of diversity drawn from one million T cells were considered underestimates.

At least 6 million PBMCs were isolated per sample. Separately, the same data were catalogued under a study of T cells of mothers and their children.

The V gene is TRBV7-2, the J gene TRBJ2-4, with 12 positions matching TRBD2. The TCR comes from a boy aged 5-17 years in good health. The sample taken for sequencing was blood. The CDR3 region has the DNA TGTGCCAGCAGCTTACTAGCGGGAGGGGCCAAAAACATTCAGTACTTC. It is translated as CASSLLAGGAKNIQYF.